This TCR beta chain was recorded in a study of cytomegalovirus exposure and HLA in healthy donors. With 60 Vbeta and 13 Jbeta primers, the PCR was carried out. Produced via immunoSEQ multiplex PCR; TCRdb's table is partial and in-frame only. Seen here are about 77,000 clones, about four fifths observed once, and the top ten hold approximately 3.7%. The ends were cut back, 2 bases at V and 0 bases at J, with 16 bases in the middle. The germline V gene has CDR1 LGHNA and CDR2 YNFKEQ. The CDR3 spans 17 residues. The source of this sequence is a man aged 35-49 years in good health and CMV-seronegative. The sample was PBMCs. The chain recombines TRBV4-2 with TRBJ1-2; the D is unclear. The CDR3 DNA sequence: TGTGCCAGCAGCCAAAAATCCGGGATACCAGCTAACTATGGCTACACCTTC. This translates into CASSQKSGIPANYGYTF.